This paragraph covers one TCR beta chain sequence. Its specificity is unknown. This entry comes from a study of OX40 agonist ivuxolimab in advanced cancers. On the study more broadly: Ivuxolimab, an antibody acting as an agonist of OX40 (CD134), was used to treat patients. Overall study findings and caveats: The mean number of expanded clones was higher in CD8+ T cells than in CD4+. The study found among the lowest clonal expansion in partial responders at 0.1-3.0 mg/kg.

Some clones are missing from TCRdb's copy, which holds only in-frame ones; the method was immunoSEQ multiplex PCR. This table has tens of thousands of clones, 90% to 95% appearing once. The CDR3 runs to 14 residues. Losses at the gene ends were 8 bases for V and 2 bases for J; bases not matched to a gene: 5. Germline V gene data show CDR1 as MNHEY and CDR2 as SMNVEV (reference sequence). This chain links TRBV27 with TRBJ1-5; 8 nucleotides align to TRBD1. Sequencing used CD4+ or CD8+ T cells sorted from blood, obtained in a trial of the OX40 agonist ivuxolimab. The sequence was collected from an adult with an advanced solid tumor such as melanoma, head and neck, liver or kidney cancer. The CDR3 protein is CASSDRGGNQPQHF. The DNA for the CDR3 is TGTGCCAGCTCTGACAGGGGAGGCAATCAGCCCCAGCATTTT.